This T cell receptor beta chain derives from a study of OX40 agonist ivuxolimab in advanced cancers. Study as a whole: The patients got ivuxolimab, which is an agonistic anti-OX40 (CD134) antibody.

TCRdb's copy holds only in-frame clones and misses some; the assay was immunoSEQ multiplex PCR. The data show about 49,000 clones, about 85% seen once. V dropped 2 bases and J dropped 3; count of bases not matched to a gene: 6. The CDR3 runs 16 residues. Germline V gives CDR1 SGHTA, CDR2 FQGNSA. This material consisted of CD4+ or CD8+ T cells sorted from blood, taken in a trial of the OX40 agonist ivuxolimab. This TCR was sampled from an adult with an advanced solid tumor such as melanoma, head and neck, liver or kidney cancer. This chain joins TRBV7-2 and TRBJ1-5, with TRBD1 matching 8 bases. The CDR3 is CASSLNPGGPNQPQHF. The CDR3 nucleotides read TGTGCCAGCAGCTTAAACCCAGGGGGCCCCAATCAGCCCCAGCATTTT.